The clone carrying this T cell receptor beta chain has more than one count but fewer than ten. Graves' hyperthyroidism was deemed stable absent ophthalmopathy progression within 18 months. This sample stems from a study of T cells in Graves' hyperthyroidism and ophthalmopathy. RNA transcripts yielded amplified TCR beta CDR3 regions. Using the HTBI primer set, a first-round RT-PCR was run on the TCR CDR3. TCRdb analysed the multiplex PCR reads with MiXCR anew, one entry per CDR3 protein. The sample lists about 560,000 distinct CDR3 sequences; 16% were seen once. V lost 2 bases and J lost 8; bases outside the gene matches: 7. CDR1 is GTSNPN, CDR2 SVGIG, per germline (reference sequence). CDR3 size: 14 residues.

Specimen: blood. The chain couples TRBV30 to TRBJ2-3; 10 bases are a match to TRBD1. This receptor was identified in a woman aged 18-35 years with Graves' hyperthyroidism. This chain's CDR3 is CAWSQGTGAGTQYF. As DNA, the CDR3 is TGTGCCTGGAGTCAGGGGACAGGGGCAGGTACGCAGTATTTT.